This T cell receptor beta chain emerged from a study of blood T cell repertoires in COVID-19. Study-wide context: Sites in the United States, Italy and Spain provided acute and convalescent COVID-19 samples.

This CDR3 comprises 16 residues. CDR1 SGHRS and CDR2 YFSETQ come from the germline V gene. The ends were cut back, 4 bases at V and 4 bases at J, with 20 bases in the middle. Clones were read by immunoSEQ multiplex PCR, and TCRdb kept only the in-frame ones, dropping some. The repertoire holds about 250,000 clones, with about 86% as singletons. Sequencing was carried out using peripheral blood. The clonotype was recovered from a man aged 80 or over with acute or convalescent COVID-19. J is TRBJ1-1 and V is TRBV5-1; D not certain. The CDR3 spells CASSHRRSGPTTEAFF. The DNA of the CDR3 is TGCGCCAGCAGCCACCGAAGGTCTGGGCCGACCACTGAAGCTTTCTTT.